This T cell receptor beta chain was retrieved from a study of regulatory dendritic cells for organ transplantation. General study points: Naive CD4+ and CD8+ repertoires were highly diverse; memory CD8+ was most oligoclonal. Mature dendritic cells appeared to drive more memory CD8+ clonal expansion than regulatory ones.

As for this clone: As yet, its antigen is unknown.

Allogeneic regulatory or mature dendritic cells were co-cultured for 5 days with CFSE-labeled sorted T cells at 1:10. Naive CD45RA+ and memory CD45RO+ CD4+ or CD8+ T cells were FACS-sorted. The repertoire was sequenced with immunoSEQ multiplex PCR; TCRdb's copy has only in-frame clones and lacks some. The table includes thousands of clones, 59% detected once. The source of this sequence is a human donor in good health. Sequencing input: memory CD8+ T cells from blood cultured with dendritic cells. The subset was: CD45RO+ memory T cells.

The CDR3 nucleotides read TGTGCCAGCAGTTACTCCAGCGAGCAGTACTTC. Its translation is CASSYSSEQYF. The chain is built from TRBV6-5 and TRBJ2-7; D is ambiguous. The V end lost 0 bases, the J end lost 6 bases, and 3 bases lay between the germline ends. The CDR3 extends over 11 amino acids. CDR1 and CDR2 (germline): MNHEY, SVGAGI.